The source of this T cell receptor (beta chain) is a study of molecular identifiers for immune sequencing clone quantification (dated by TCRdb to between 2018 and 2020). With respect to the entire study: For a replicate experiment, RNA from around 20,000 or 100,000 naive CD8 T cells was divided into five aliquots, of which four were sequenced. CD8 T cells were used in a methods study to benchmark molecular-identifier clustering-based TCR repertoire sequencing (MIDCIRS) and TCR RNA copy counting.

For CDR1 and CDR2, the germline V gene (reference sequence) lists SEHNR and FQNEAQ. Including the terminal cysteine and phenylalanine, the CDR3 comprises 14 residues. The retained sequence is limited to the CDR3, 42 bases, with the frame set at the first base. Trimming leaves V shorter by 5 bases and J shorter by 5 bases, with the junction holding 4 bases beyond the gene matches. Naive CD8 T cell libraries were made from around 18,000 to 910,000 sorted cells using 10%, 30% or 50% of purified RNA. On a BD FACSAria II, naive CD8 T cells were FACS-sorted as CD8+CD4-CCR7+CD45RA+ and collected into RLT Plus buffer. Approximately eleven TCR copies' worth of Jurkat RNA were spiked into about 20,000-1,100,000 naive CD8 T cell samples to test detection sensitivity. Enrichment of CD8 T cells was done with RosetteSep CD8+ T Cell Enrichment Cocktail plus Ficoll-Paque, and ACK red cell lysis came afterward. This clonotype appeared a few times. The clone's antigen remains unknown. Qualities for individual bases were not recorded, and no much larger clone is one base off.

Library prep was done by PCR. The sequencing machine was a NextSeq 500. Bulk TCR libraries were made following a previously described method, with the TCR primers given in Table S5. Purification of total RNA was performed with the Qiagen AllPrep DNA/RNA kit. Reads from multiple sequencing runs of the same library were pooled before analysis. On the authors' methods: Reads were retained only if an exact TCR constant sequence was present, and the retained reads were trimmed to 150 nt and grouped according to their 12-nt molecular barcodes. Reads inside each barcode group were sub-clustered using a 15% Levenshtein threshold, and a quality-weighted consensus sequence was constructed for each RNA molecule. Non-functional sequences were removed, as were lower-count sequences one edit away from another. Barcode sub-clusters with fewer than 20% of the maximum read count were removed, based on fitting two negative binomial distributions. The public sequencing data were trimmed at Q25 with fastp and processed into clonotypes with MiXCR by TCRdb, which kept only in-frame beta chains. Each CDR3 protein appears once, grouped with its most common genes and DNA. For this entry, the V and J calls and clone size follow TCRdb and not the study's own pipeline. Counted in this sample were hundreds of thousands of distinct CDR3 sequences; less than 30% of them appeared once. The top ten clonotypes cover about 0.78% of the sample.

What the authors observed across the whole study: Modeling gave around 3 recovered TCR RNA copies per cell versus about 10 by digital PCR, implying around 31% capture efficiency. Spiked-in Jurkat TCR RNA (approximately 10 copies' worth), which is not part of the donor repertoire, was contained in the naive libraries. Clones above 20 RNA copies held over 98% of molecules in CMV-specific effector cells but under 1% in naive cells. When barcode sub-clustering was omitted, TCR diversity was inflated by chimeric consensus sequences, with chimeras reaching as high as 47%. Even against a background of 750,000 to 1,000,000 naive CD8 T cells, spiked-in Jurkat TCR RNA amounting to a single cell's worth was reported to be detectable. Highly expanded clone sizes could be underestimated if identical TCR molecules share a barcode.

The clonotype originates from a human donor in good health. Some libraries in this study had Jurkat cell RNA spiked in. Input material: naive CD8+ T cells from blood, with Jurkat cell RNA spiked in. The label giving this sample's cell subset or site can be read as: FACS-sorted CD8+CD4-CCR7+CD45RA+ naive T cells. The chain was built from TRBV7-9 and TRBJ2-1, with 9 bases aligning to TRBD1. The DNA sequence is as follows: TGTGCCAGCAGCCCCGGGACAGGGCACAATGAGCAGTTCTTC. The encoded protein is CASSPGTGHNEQFF.